This passage covers 31 T cell receptor beta chains from one sample sequenced in a study of T cell changes during pregnancy in multiple sclerosis. Sequenced by immunoSEQ multiplex PCR; TCRdb stores in-frame clones only, minus some. Found here are some 77,000 clones, roughly nine tenths of them singletons; the top ten hold approximately 2%. The source was peripheral blood, collected in the second trimester of pregnancy. Source of these receptors: a female donor in good health, enrolled as a control in a pregnancy study.

A few counts support this clone. This chain uses TRBV30 with TRBJ1-2; no reliable D call. Trimming pared 1 base from V and 4 bases from J, leaving 7 bases between. The CDR3 runs 12 residues. Germline values: CDR1 GTSNPN, CDR2 SVGIG (reference sequence). The CDR3, as DNA: TGTGCCTGGAGTGAGAGTGGCTATGGCTACACCTTC. The encoded protein is CAWSESGYGYTF. The complete variable domain, with remaining parts taken from reference TRBV30 and TRBJ1-2, reads SQTIHQWPATLVQPVGSPLSLECTVEGTSNPNLYWYRQAAGRGLQLLFYSVGIGQISSEVPQNLSASRPQDRQFILSSKKLLLSDSGFYLCAWSESGYGYTFGSGTRLTVV.

J is TRBJ1-2 and V is TRBV15; TRBD1 aligns across 10 bases. This CDR3 region has 13 residues. V dropped 3 bases and J dropped 6; count of bases not matched to a gene: 1. Germline assignment: CDR1 LNHNV and CDR2 YYDKDF (reference sequence). The CDR3 bases are TGTGCCACCAGCAGGGGGACAGGGGATGGCTACACCTTC. Amino acid sequence: CATSRGTGDGYTF.

The chain has TRBV5-4 and TRBJ1-1; D may be TRBD1 (5 bases). Trimming removed 5 bases from V and 6 bases from J, with 14 bases in between. The CDR3 extends over 13 amino acids. The germline CDR1 and CDR2 sequences are SGHNT and YYREEE (reference sequence). The CDR3 nucleotides are TGTGCCAGCAGTAGTGCAGGGTTCGCTGAAGCTTTCTTT. Residues: CASSSAGFAEAFF.

The genes are TRBV28 and TRBJ1-2; no firm D call. Trimming left V 3 bases short and J 6 bases short, with 23 bases between. Germline CDR1 reads MDHEN; CDR2 reads SYDVKM. CDR3 length: 17 amino acids. CDR3 amino acids: CASSFGGGSALRDGYTF. The CDR3, as DNA: TGTGCCAGCAGTTTCGGAGGTGGGAGCGCACTACGGGATGGCTACACCTTC.

The V and J genes are TRBV29-1 and TRBJ1-2; D possibly corresponds to TRBD1 (6 bases). V lost 3 bases to trimming and J lost 2 bases, with 10 bases between them. CDR3 length equals 13 residues. Per germline, CDR1 SQVTM and CDR2 ANQGSEA. In nucleotides, the CDR3 is TGCAGCGTTGACGTGCAGGGGAACTATGGCTACACCTTC. This gives the protein CSVDVQGNYGYTF.

J is TRBJ1-1 and V is TRBV6-1, with 9 bases lining up with TRBD1. With 6 bases clipped from V and 3 bases from J, the junction kept 8 bases outside the gene matches. Germline V gene lookup returns CDR1 MNHNS and CDR2 SASEGT. This CDR3 has 15 amino acids. The CDR3, as DNA: TGTGCCAGCAGGGTTCAGAGACAGGGGGACACTGAAGCTTTCTTT. Protein product: CASRVQRQGDTEAFF.

The genes are TRBV4-3 and TRBJ2-1; weak D call: TRBD1 (8 bases). Germline lookup yields CDR1 LGHNA and CDR2 YSLEER. This CDR3 region has 15 residues. Trimming left V 4 bases short and J 9 bases short, with 19 bases between. The CDR3 bases are TGCGCCAGCAGCCTATACAGGGGGGGCGGGGTTGAGCAGTTCTTC. This sequence encodes CASSLYRGGGVEQFF.

The genes are TRBV6-5 and TRBJ1-1, with D unclear. Germline assignment: CDR1 MNHEY and CDR2 SVGAGI. The CDR3 totals 14 residues. Trimming shortened V by 0 bases and J by 1 base, and 6 bases separated the two germline ends. The CDR3 spells CASSYSIQNTEAFF. In DNA form, the CDR3 reads TGTGCCAGCAGTTACTCGATACAGAACACTGAAGCTTTCTTT.

The chain recombines TRBV5-1 with TRBJ2-7, with TRBD1 matching 10 bases. Germline CDR1 is SGHRS and CDR2 is YFSETQ. The CDR3 runs to 15 residues. V dropped 0 bases and J dropped 4; count of bases not matched to a gene: 4. CDR3 protein: CASSLGGQGTYEQYF. The CDR3, as DNA: TGCGCCAGCAGCTTGGGGGGACAGGGGACTTACGAGCAGTACTTC.

The chain is built from TRBV7-2 and TRBJ1-2; D is possibly TRBD1 (6 bases). The CDR3 loop spans 15 amino acids. The germline CDR1 and CDR2 sequences are SGHTA and FQGNSA. V lost 5 bases and J 4 bases, leaving 17 bases between the germline ends. CDR3 coding DNA: TGTGCCAGCAGCGCTCAGGGGATGGTTGCCTATGGCTACACCTTC. Protein sequence: CASSAQGMVAYGYTF.

V usage is TRBV19 and J usage is TRBJ2-6; the match to TRBD1 covers 10 bases. This CDR3 is 16 amino acids long. Germline V gene data show CDR1 as LNHDA and CDR2 as SQIVND (reference sequence). The junction had 6 bases not matched to a gene; V was cut back by 10 bases and J by 0 bases. The CDR3 region has the DNA TGTGCCACAGCCGGGACAGGGGTCTCTGGGGCCAACGTCCTGACTTTC. This gives the protein CATAGTGVSGANVLTF.

The chain is built from TRBV6-5 and TRBJ1-5; D might be TRBD1 (6 bases). Trimming shortened V by 5 bases and J by 7 bases, and 15 bases separated the two germline ends. Germline V lookup: CDR1 MNHEY, CDR2 SVGAGI. The CDR3 runs to 14 residues. CDR3 coding DNA: TGTGCCAGCAGTCGCAGGGGTTGGGACCAGCCCCAGCATTTT. Its translation: CASSRRGWDQPQHF.

This chain connects TRBV6-5 to TRBJ2-4, with 8 positions matching TRBD2. The CDR3 covers 15 residues. Per the germline V gene, CDR1 is MNHEY and CDR2 is SVGAGI. The J segment lost 10 bases and the V segment lost 2 bases, leaving 10 bases of the junction unmatched. Written as DNA, the CDR3 is TGTGCCAGCAGTTACCCCTCGGGGGGGCTAATGATTCAGTACTTC. Protein product: CASSYPSGGLMIQYF.

The chain uses TRBV7-2 and TRBJ2-7; 9 nucleotides match TRBD1. With 0 bases clipped from V and 5 bases from J, the junction kept 5 bases outside the gene matches. This CDR3 spans 15 amino acids. CDR1 SGHTA and CDR2 FQGNSA come from the germline V gene. The CDR3 coding sequence is TGTGCCAGCAGCTTAGCCCCGGGACAGGGTAACGAGCAGTACTTC. Residues: CASSLAPGQGNEQYF.

The chain joins TRBV6-1 to TRBJ2-1; possible D gene TRBD2, 5 bases. The length of the CDR3 is 15 residues. In germline, CDR1 is MNHNS, CDR2 SASEGT. The germline V and J ends were trimmed by 7 bases and 6 bases, with 19 bases remaining between them. The CDR3: CASIRESGLTNEQFF. The CDR3 DNA follows: TGTGCCAGCATTAGGGAGAGCGGCTTGACCAATGAGCAGTTCTTC.

V usage is TRBV18 and J usage is TRBJ1-3; TRBD1 might be the D (5 bases). The CDR3 extends over 14 amino acids. Trimming pared 8 bases from V and 4 bases from J, leaving 15 bases between. Germline V gene lookup returns CDR1 KGHSH and CDR2 LQKENI. CDR3: CASHTGGVGNTIYF. CDR3 in DNA: TGTGCCAGCCACACAGGCGGTGTCGGAAACACCATATATTTT.

V is TRBV7-2 and J is TRBJ1-6; D uncertain. CDR1 SGHTA and CDR2 FQGNSA come from the germline V gene. V gave up 3 bases and J gave up 0 bases, with 6 bases separating them. This CDR3 region has 15 residues. CDR3 amino acids: CASSLRSSYNSPLHF. CDR3 bases: TGTGCCAGCAGCTTGAGAAGCTCCTATAATTCACCCCTCCACTTT. Combining the CDR3 with reference TRBV7-2 and TRBJ1-6 gives the whole variable domain GAGVSQSPSNKVTEKGKDVELRCDPISGHTALYWYRQSLGQGLEFLIYFQGNSAPDKSGLPSDRFSAERTGGSVSTLTIQRTQQEDSAVYLCASSLRSSYNSPLHFGNGTRLTVT.

The chain uses TRBV7-2 and TRBJ1-5, with TRBD1 matching over 7 bases. V was pared by 5 bases and J by 6 bases, with 10 bases of the junction left unmatched. Germline V gene lookup returns CDR1 SGHTA and CDR2 FQGNSA. The CDR3 is made up of 15 amino acids. In DNA form, the CDR3 reads TGTGCCAGCAGCCTGGGGCAGGGGGTTGGTCAGCCCCAGCATTTT. As protein: CASSLGQGVGQPQHF. The entire variable domain, with the rest obtained from reference TRBV7-2 and TRBJ1-5, is as follows: GAGVSQSPSNKVTEKGKDVELRCDPISGHTALYWYRQSLGQGLEFLIYFQGNSAPDKSGLPSDRFSAERTGGSVSTLTIQRTQQEDSAVYLCASSLGQGVGQPQHFGDGTRLSIL.

The chain links TRBV5-1 to TRBJ2-2; 9 bases line up with TRBD1. The CDR3 runs to 17 residues. Germline V lookup: CDR1 SGHRS, CDR2 YFSETQ. The J segment lost 5 bases and the V segment lost 0 bases, leaving 8 bases of the junction unmatched. This chain's CDR3 is CASSLAIQGAGTGELFF. Here the CDR3 DNA reads TGCGCCAGCAGCTTGGCCATACAGGGGGCTGGGACCGGGGAGCTGTTTTTT. Looking up the rest from reference TRBV5-1 and TRBJ2-2 gives the full variable domain: KAGVTQTPRYLIKTRGQQVTLSCSPISGHRSVSWYQQTPGQGLQFLFEYFSETQRNKGNFPGRFSGRQFSNSRSEMNVSTLELGDSALYLCASSLAIQGAGTGELFFGEGSRLTVL.

The chain carries TRBV11-3 and TRBJ2-5; 7 bases agree with TRBD1. The CDR3 sequence is 14 residues long. Germline-derived CDR1 and CDR2 are SGHNT and YENEEA. V shed 1 base and J 6 bases; nucleotides not matched to a gene: 5. CDR3 DNA: TGTGCCAGCAGCTTAGGACAGGGCGTGAAGACCCAGTACTTC. Amino acids: CASSLGQGVKTQYF.

The chain has TRBV6-9 and TRBJ1-1; D uncertain. CDR3 size: 12 residues. Trimming left V 2 bases short and J 5 bases short, with 6 bases between. CDR1 and CDR2 from the germline V gene are MNHGY and SVAAGI. Written as DNA, the CDR3 is TGTGCCAGCAGTTATGGGCAGACTGAAGCTTTCTTT. This encodes CASSYGQTEAFF.

The rearrangement uses TRBV6-5 and TRBJ1-5, with TRBD1 identical over 8 bases. There are 15 residues in the CDR3. V shed 0 bases, J shed 4 bases, and the junction held 2 bases outside the gene matches. CDR1 is MNHEY and CDR2 is SVGAGI in the germline V gene. Here the CDR3 reads CASSYSWTGNQPQHF. The CDR3 DNA reads TGTGCCAGCAGTTACTCGTGGACAGGGAATCAGCCCCAGCATTTT.

The rearrangement links TRBV1 to TRBJ2-1; the table names TRBD2, a call not compared with the DNA. TRBV1 is tagged as a pseudogene. This CDR3 has 16 amino acids. The CDR3 DNA reads as TGCACCAGCAGCCAGGATAGCGGGGGTCCCTACAATGAGCAGTTCTTC. This codes for CTSSQDSGGPYNEQFF.

J is TRBJ2-1 and V is TRBV19; 9 bases fit TRBD1. V shed 6 bases, J shed 5 bases, and the junction held 5 bases outside the gene matches. From germline, CDR1 is LNHDA and CDR2 SQIVND (reference sequence). There are 14 residues in the CDR3. The CDR3 coding sequence is TGTGCCAGTAGCCCGGGACAGGGTAACAATGAGCAGTTCTTC. This sequence encodes CASSPGQGNNEQFF.

The V and J genes are TRBV5-1 and TRBJ2-7, with D possibly being TRBD1 (5 bases). This CDR3 spans 15 amino acids. Between the trimmed V and J ends, which lost 4 bases and 1 base, there was a span of 15 bases. Germline CDR1 and CDR2: SGHRS and YFSETQ. The CDR3 is CASSPPQAGSYEQYF. The CDR3 DNA reads as TGCGCCAGCAGCCCACCACAGGCAGGATCCTACGAGCAGTACTTC.

CDR3 DNA: TGTGCCAGCAGCCCCCGACAGGGGAGTGTCTACGAGCAGTACTTC. The encoded protein is CASSPRQGSVYEQYF. This chain connects TRBV11-2 to TRBJ2-7, with TRBD1 matching 8 bases. Germline CDR1 is SGHAT and CDR2 is FQNNGV. V lost 5 bases and J lost 3; bases outside the gene matches: 9. This CDR3 comprises 15 residues.

The chain combines TRBV25-1 with TRBJ2-7; 12 bases agree with TRBD2. The CDR3 contains 16 residues. V trimming: 6 bases; J trimming: 4 bases; junction bases outside the gene matches: 10. The germline CDR1 and CDR2 sequences are MGHDK and SYGVNS. The CDR3 nucleotides are TGTGCCAGCAGGTCGGGGCTAGCGGGGGGGGAGTACGAGCAGTACTTC. Protein product: CASRSGLAGGEYEQYF.

The genes are TRBV7-2 and TRBJ2-5; no clear D. The germline V gene encodes CDR1 SGHTA and CDR2 FQGNSA. Trimming cost V 4 bases and J 5 bases, with 11 bases left between them. The CDR3 contains 13 residues. The CDR3 DNA sequence: TGTGCCAGCAGCTCCTATCTCGGGGAGACCCAGTACTTC. Its protein product is CASSSYLGETQYF.

The CDR3 bases are TGTGCCAGCAGGACAGTAGCTGGGGCCAACGTCCTGACTTTC. Translated, it gives CASRTVAGANVLTF. This sequence joins TRBV5-4 and TRBJ2-6; D perhaps matches TRBD1 (5 bases). The CDR3 contains 14 residues. V lost 5 bases to trimming and J lost 2 bases, with 8 bases between them. Per germline, CDR1 SGHNT and CDR2 YYREEE (reference sequence).

The chain recombines TRBV7-9 with TRBJ2-1, with 10 bases that match TRBD2. V lost 4 bases to trimming and J lost 5 bases; unmatched junction nucleotides: 5. The germline V gene encodes CDR1 SEHNR and CDR2 FQNEAQ (reference sequence). The CDR3 runs 15 residues. The CDR3 loop is CASSSGTSADNEQFF. Written as DNA, the CDR3 is TGTGCCAGCAGCTCCGGGACTAGCGCAGACAATGAGCAGTTCTTC.

The V and J genes are TRBV10-3 and TRBJ2-3; 7 nucleotides match TRBD2. The CDR3 has 15 amino acids. In germline, CDR1 is ENHRY, CDR2 SYGVKD. The ends lost 6 bases at V and 3 bases at J; junction bases unmatched: 9. Here the CDR3 DNA reads TGTGCCATCAGAGGGTTTCCGGGGGGAACAGATACGCAGTATTTT. This sequence encodes CAIRGFPGGTDTQYF.